This T cell receptor beta chain was obtained from a study of blood T cell repertoires in COVID-19. Overall study context: Collection of acute and convalescent COVID-19 samples took place in the United States, Italy and Spain. Nucleic acid was either cDNA or gDNA, and it came from T cells, B-cell-depleted T cells, or PBMCs.

V lost 0 bases to trimming and J lost 9 bases, with 12 bases between them. Germline V gives CDR1 GTSNPN, CDR2 SVGIG (reference sequence). The CDR3 is made up of 14 amino acids. In the original processing: Estimation of nucleated cell counts was performed using reference gene primer amplification. Some clones are missing from TCRdb's copy, which holds only in-frame ones; the method was immunoSEQ multiplex PCR. That table gives V, J and clone size, and the DNA gave D and trimming. The data show 55,000 to 65,000 clones, about four fifths seen once. Sample: peripheral blood. The chain employs TRBV30 and TRBJ1-6; D is undetermined. The origin of this receptor is a human donor in a cohort sampled during active COVID-19. CDR3 DNA sequence: TGTGCCTGGAGTGTAATCGTCGGGAGTTCACCCCTCCACTTT. Translation: CAWSVIVGSSPLHF.